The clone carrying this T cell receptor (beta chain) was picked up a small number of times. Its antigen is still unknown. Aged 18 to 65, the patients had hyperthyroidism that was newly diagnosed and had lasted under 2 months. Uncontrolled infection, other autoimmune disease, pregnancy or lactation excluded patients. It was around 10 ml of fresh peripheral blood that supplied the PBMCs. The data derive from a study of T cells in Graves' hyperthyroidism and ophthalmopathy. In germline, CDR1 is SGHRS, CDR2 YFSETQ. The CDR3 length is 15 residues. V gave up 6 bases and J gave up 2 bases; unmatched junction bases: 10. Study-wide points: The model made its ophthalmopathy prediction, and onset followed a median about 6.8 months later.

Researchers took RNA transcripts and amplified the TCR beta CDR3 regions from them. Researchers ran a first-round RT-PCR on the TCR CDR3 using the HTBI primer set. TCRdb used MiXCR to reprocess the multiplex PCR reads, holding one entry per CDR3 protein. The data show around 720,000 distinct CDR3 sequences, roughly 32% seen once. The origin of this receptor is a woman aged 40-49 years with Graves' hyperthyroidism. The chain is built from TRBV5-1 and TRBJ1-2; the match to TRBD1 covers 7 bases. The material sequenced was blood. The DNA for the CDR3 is TGCGCCAGCACCCTTTTGACAGGGTCGAACTATGGCTACACCTTC. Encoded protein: CASTLLTGSNYGYTF.